These 32 T cell receptor beta chains originate from one sample sequenced in a study of cytomegalovirus exposure and HLA in healthy donors. Repertoires were generated with immunoSEQ multiplex PCR, while TCRdb's copy carries only in-frame clones and drops some. This table holds about 160,000 clones, 75% to 90% found once. The sample consisted of PBMCs. The receptors come from a woman under 30 in good health and CMV-seronegative.

The chain couples TRBV4-3 to TRBJ1-2, with 8 bases identical to TRBD1. The CDR3 loop spans 18 amino acids. The V segment lost 2 bases and the J segment 6 bases; nucleotides outside the gene matches: 17. CDR1 and CDR2 from the germline V gene are LGHNA and YSLEER. Here the CDR3 reads CASSQSPRGQVGGDGYTF. CDR3 bases: TGCGCCAGCAGCCAATCCCCCAGGGGACAGGTTGGAGGTGATGGCTACACCTTC.

This clone has just one count. This chain links TRBV5-1 with TRBJ2-2, with 7 bases that match TRBD1. The CDR3 spans 16 residues. Germline assignment: CDR1 SGHRS and CDR2 YFSETQ. J gave up 5 bases and V 5 bases, and 12 bases lay outside the gene matches. CDR3 bases: TGCGCCAGCAGTTCAGCTCCGGCAGGGGGTACCGGGGAGCTGTTTTTT. Translating it yields CASSSAPAGGTGELFF.

Here the CDR3 reads CASSRGEVYNEQFF. The CDR3 DNA is TGTGCCAGCAGCCGAGGGGAGGTGTACAATGAGCAGTTCTTC. The chain couples TRBV7-9 to TRBJ2-1; possible D gene TRBD2, 6 bases. V was cut by 5 bases and J by 4 bases, with 12 bases left in between. CDR3 length: 14 amino acids. Germline V gene data show CDR1 as SEHNR and CDR2 as FQNEAQ (reference sequence).

The DNA for the CDR3 is TGCAGCGTTGAAAGGGGTGGGCTAGCGGGACCCAATGAGCAGTTCTTC. This codes for CSVERGGLAGPNEQFF. This rearrangement joins TRBV29-1 to TRBJ2-1, with TRBD2 matching over 9 bases. J was trimmed by 6 bases and V by 2 bases; bases with no gene match: 11. The CDR3 has 16 residues. The germline V gene encodes CDR1 SQVTM and CDR2 ANQGSEA.

With respect to this clone: One junction end disagrees with the germline gene, perhaps due to a read error. The chain links TRBV19 to TRBJ1-1, with D perhaps TRBD1 (6 bases). The CDR3 loop spans 13 amino acids. The V gene's germline CDR1 is LNHDA and CDR2 SQIVND (reference sequence). Here the CDR3 reads CASSIATGTMRLF. The CDR3 nucleotides read TGTGCCAGTAGTATAGCCACCGGGACAATGCGCCTCTTT.

V and J are TRBV19 and TRBJ2-1; 8 bases match TRBD2. The germline V gene encodes CDR1 LNHDA and CDR2 SQIVND (reference sequence). The J segment lost 6 bases and the V segment lost 3 bases, leaving 7 bases of the junction unmatched. The CDR3 is 15 amino acids. The CDR3 coding sequence is TGTGCCAGTAGTATCGTTGGGGGGACTAGCAATGAGCAGTTCTTC. Translation gives CASSIVGGTSNEQFF.

This clone appeared a single time. V gene TRBV19 combines with J gene TRBJ2-1, with 14 nucleotides matching TRBD2. The length of the CDR3 is 15 residues. The V segment lost 6 bases and the J segment 5 bases; nucleotides outside the gene matches: 3. Germline V gives CDR1 LNHDA, CDR2 SQIVND (reference sequence). CDR3 residues: CASSRTSGGNNEQFF. CDR3 coding DNA: TGTGCCAGTAGCCGGACTAGCGGGGGGAACAATGAGCAGTTCTTC.

V and J are TRBV7-2 and TRBJ2-3, with a possible D match to TRBD1 (6 bases). The ends were cut back, 5 bases at V and 4 bases at J, with 10 bases in the middle. The CDR3 is 13 amino acids. Germline loops: CDR1 SGHTA, CDR2 FQGNSA. CDR3 DNA: TGTGCCAGCAGCACCCGACAGGCAGATACGCAGTATTTT. Translated: CASSTRQADTQYF.

The chain employs TRBV5-1 and TRBJ1-1, with 9 bases aligning to TRBD1. J gave up 11 bases and V 4 bases, and 12 bases lay outside the gene matches. Germline-derived CDR1 and CDR2 are SGHRS and YFSETQ. There are 14 residues in the CDR3. This CDR3 reads CASSRGTGFTAAFF. The CDR3 DNA is TGCGCCAGCAGCCGCGGGACAGGGTTTACCGCGGCTTTCTTT.

This chain uses TRBV30 with TRBJ1-3; 7 nucleotides match TRBD1. The trim removed 4 bases at V and 4 bases at J, leaving 4 bases unmatched. The CDR3 is made up of 13 amino acids. Germline CDR1 GTSNPN, CDR2 SVGIG (reference sequence). The CDR3 protein is CAWTQGQGNTIYF. In nucleotides, the CDR3 is TGTGCCTGGACACAGGGGCAGGGAAACACCATATATTTT.

The CDR3 sequence is CAISFDSGNQPQHF. For the CDR3, the DNA is TGTGCCATCAGTTTCGACAGCGGCAATCAGCCCCAGCATTTT. This chain connects TRBV10-3 to TRBJ1-5; maybe TRBD1 (5 bases). V dropped 5 bases and J dropped 2 bases, with 10 bases sitting between them. Germline V gene lookup returns CDR1 ENHRY and CDR2 SYGVKD. The CDR3 is 14 residues long.

This chain connects TRBV4-3 to TRBJ2-3, with 10 bases identical to TRBD2. Germline V gives CDR1 LGHNA, CDR2 YSLEER. There are 15 residues in the CDR3. Unmatched junction bases numbered 1, after V lost 3 bases and J lost 1 base. The CDR3, as DNA: TGCGCCAGCAGCCACGGGACTAGCGGCACAGATACGCAGTATTTT. This encodes CASSHGTSGTDTQYF.

The chain combines TRBV6-5 with TRBJ2-5; tentative D call: TRBD2 (6 bases). The CDR3 has 15 amino acids. V was clipped by 4 bases and J by 2 bases, with 14 bases between them. Germline V gene lookup returns CDR1 MNHEY and CDR2 SVGAGI. Here the CDR3 reads CASSSLGGIQETQYF. The CDR3 DNA follows: TGTGCCAGCAGTTCCCTTGGGGGGATTCAAGAGACCCAGTACTTC.

The chain combines TRBV5-1 with TRBJ2-3; 12 bases agree with TRBD2. This CDR3 comprises 16 residues. CDR1 is SGHRS, CDR2 YFSETQ, per germline. Trimming at V came to 3 bases and at J to 6 bases, leaving 8 bases not matched to a gene. The CDR3 sequence is CASSSRLAGASDTQYF. CDR3 bases: TGCGCCAGCAGCTCTCGACTAGCGGGAGCGTCGGATACGCAGTATTTT.

This chain connects TRBV15 to TRBJ1-1; tentative D call: TRBD1 (5 bases). The CDR3 covers 17 residues. Germline CDR1 is LNHNV and CDR2 is YYDKDF (reference sequence). The V and J ends lost 3 bases and 0 bases respectively, with 17 bases between them. The CDR3 spells CATSRTYVGGLNTEAFF. As DNA, the CDR3 is TGTGCCACCAGCAGGACTTACGTGGGGGGTCTGAACACTGAAGCTTTCTTT.

The chain employs TRBV11-1 and TRBJ2-7; 10 nucleotides line up with TRBD1. V lost 5 bases and J lost 5; bases outside the gene matches: 6. CDR1 is SGHAT, CDR2 FQDESV, per germline (reference sequence). The CDR3 is made up of 14 amino acids. CDR3 bases: TGTGCCAGCAGCCCCGGGACAGGGGCGGACGAGCAGTACTTC. Its translation: CASSPGTGADEQYF.

The chain uses TRBV4-1 and TRBJ1-1; no clear D. This CDR3 is built from 15 residues. V lost 4 bases and J 1 base, leaving 13 bases between the germline ends. Germline V gives CDR1 MGHRA, CDR2 YSYEKL. The CDR3 is CASSLVQAGNTEAFF. DNA of the CDR3: TGCGCCAGCAGCCTGGTCCAGGCCGGGAACACTGAAGCTTTCTTT.

The chain is built from TRBV7-3 and TRBJ2-5; no clear D. The V end lost 5 bases, the J end lost 1 base, and 8 bases lay between the germline ends. CDR1 is SGHTA and CDR2 is FQGTGA in the germline V gene. This CDR3 comprises 13 residues. The CDR3 protein is CASSQAPQETQYF. The CDR3 nucleotides are TGTGCCAGCAGCCAAGCCCCCCAAGAGACCCAGTACTTC.

The chain has TRBV27 and TRBJ1-3; 9 nucleotides agree with TRBD1. Germline V gives CDR1 MNHEY, CDR2 SMNVEV (reference sequence). V shed 5 bases, J shed 3 bases, and the junction held 8 bases outside the gene matches. The CDR3 length is 16 residues. The CDR3 DNA sequence: TGTGCCAGCAGTCCCCTACAGGGGGCGGTTGGAAACACCATATATTTT. It translates to CASSPLQGAVGNTIYF.

The chain uses TRBV5-6 and TRBJ1-4, with a possible D match to TRBD1 (6 bases). CDR1 is SGHDT and CDR2 is YYEEEE in the germline V gene. Trimming pared 4 bases from V and 3 bases from J, leaving 19 bases between. This CDR3 comprises 17 residues. The CDR3, as DNA: TGTGCCAGCAGCAGACGTCCAGGGGCGGTAGCTAATGAAAAACTGTTTTTT. Translating gives CASSRRPGAVANEKLFF.

The chain joins TRBV5-1 to TRBJ1-4; D call uncertain. Per germline, CDR1 SGHRS and CDR2 YFSETQ. The V end was cut by 0 bases, the J end by 5 bases, with 20 bases between. The CDR3 totals 18 residues. The CDR3 is CASSLVGGENGGNEKLFF. CDR3 sequence (DNA): TGCGCCAGCAGCTTGGTAGGCGGGGAGAACGGTGGGAATGAAAAACTGTTTTTT.

This chain uses TRBV4-3 with TRBJ2-7, with 11 bases identical to TRBD2. This CDR3 is built from 19 residues. The germline CDR1 and CDR2 sequences are LGHNA and YSLEER. The J segment lost 3 bases and the V segment lost 0 bases, leaving 13 bases of the junction unmatched. This chain's CDR3 is CASSQDRSRGLAAYYEQYF. CDR3 DNA sequence: TGCGCCAGCAGCCAAGATAGGTCGCGGGGACTAGCGGCTTACTACGAGCAGTACTTC.

The chain couples TRBV13 to TRBJ2-5; 12 positions match TRBD2. This CDR3 has 13 amino acids. Losses at the gene ends were 2 bases for V and 9 bases for J; bases not matched to a gene: 1. The germline CDR1 and CDR2 sequences are PRHDT and FYEKMQ (reference sequence). The CDR3 protein is CASSLTSGRSQYF. The CDR3 DNA is TGTGCCAGCAGCTTAACTAGCGGGAGGTCCCAGTACTTC.

This chain connects TRBV5-1 to TRBJ2-2; D is unclear. Trimming cost V 2 bases and J 4 bases, with 12 bases left between them. The germline V gene has CDR1 SGHRS and CDR2 YFSETQ. This CDR3 spans 15 amino acids. The CDR3 protein is CASSFEYDFTGELFF. The CDR3 DNA sequence: TGCGCCAGCAGCTTCGAGTACGACTTCACCGGGGAGCTGTTTTTT.

The chain is built from TRBV5-1 and TRBJ1-1, with D maybe TRBD1 (6 bases). The V end was cut by 1 base, the J end by 4 bases, with 11 bases between. Germline CDR1 SGHRS, CDR2 YFSETQ. This CDR3 is built from 14 residues. For the CDR3, the DNA is TGCGCCAGCAGCTTGTTACCCAGGGGCACTGAAGCTTTCTTT. It translates to CASSLLPRGTEAFF.

The chain uses TRBV27 and TRBJ2-5, with D maybe TRBD2 (5 bases). The CDR3 loop spans 15 amino acids. V was shortened by 4 bases and J by 0 bases, with 12 bases between the two germline ends. CDR1 and CDR2 from the germline V gene are MNHEY and SMNVEV (reference sequence). CDR3 region: CASSSRDSYQETQYF. The CDR3 region has the DNA TGTGCCAGCAGTTCCCGGGATTCGTACCAAGAGACCCAGTACTTC.

The genes are TRBV7-6 and TRBJ2-2, with D possibly TRBD1 on 5 matching bases. The germline gives CDR1 SGHVS, CDR2 FNYEAQ. The V and J ends lost 3 bases and 0 bases respectively, with 11 bases between them. The CDR3 has 16 amino acids. DNA of the CDR3: TGTGCCAGCAGCTTGGAGACAGCCGCGAACACCGGGGAGCTGTTTTTT. This translates into CASSLETAANTGELFF.

The rearrangement links TRBV19 to TRBJ2-5, with D maybe TRBD2 (6 bases). V was clipped by 3 bases and J by 2 bases, with 10 bases between them. This CDR3 comprises 14 residues. CDR1 and CDR2 from the germline V gene are LNHDA and SQIVND (reference sequence). The CDR3 DNA sequence: TGTGCCAGTAGTATGGGAGGAGAGCAAGAGACCCAGTACTTC. Amino acids: CASSMGGEQETQYF.

The rearrangement uses TRBV14 and TRBJ2-7; the D gene is possibly TRBD2 (6 bases). V was pared by 4 bases and J by 3 bases, with 16 bases between. The CDR3 has 15 amino acids. CDR1 is SGHDN, CDR2 FVKESK, per germline. CDR3 sequence (DNA): TGTGCCAGCAGCCTGCTGGCGGGGACGTACTACGAGCAGTACTTC. Its protein product is CASSLLAGTYYEQYF.

V usage is TRBV4-1 and J usage is TRBJ1-5, with 7 nucleotides matching TRBD1. Trimming removed 0 bases from V and 7 bases from J; junction bases left unmatched: 3. Germline V lookup: CDR1 MGHRA, CDR2 YSYEKL. The CDR3 is 14 amino acids. CDR3 amino acids: CASSQDPGGQPQHF. CDR3 DNA sequence: TGCGCCAGCAGCCAAGACCCAGGGGGACAGCCCCAGCATTTT.

The rearrangement joins TRBV7-2 to TRBJ2-7, with D tentatively TRBD2 (6 bases). With 3 bases removed from V and 5 bases from J, the gap between germline ends came to 14 bases. The germline V gene has CDR1 SGHTA and CDR2 FQGNSA. The CDR3 extends over 14 amino acids. The CDR3: CASSFVGGGHEQYF. DNA of the CDR3: TGTGCCAGCAGCTTTGTCGGAGGAGGGCACGAGCAGTACTTC. Together with reference TRBV7-2 and TRBJ2-7, the CDR3 gives the full variable domain: GAGVSQSPSNKVTEKGKDVELRCDPISGHTALYWYRQSLGQGLEFLIYFQGNSAPDKSGLPSDRFSAERTGGSVSTLTIQRTQQEDSAVYLCASSFVGGGHEQYFGPGTRLTVT.

V gene TRBV5-1 combines with J gene TRBJ2-4; D may be TRBD2 (6 bases). The ends were cut back, 4 bases at V and 8 bases at J, with 16 bases in the middle. Germline values: CDR1 SGHRS, CDR2 YFSETQ. The CDR3 is made up of 14 amino acids. The CDR3 here is CASSATGVGDIQYF. CDR3 bases: TGCGCCAGCAGCGCCACGGGGGTGGGAGACATTCAGTACTTC.